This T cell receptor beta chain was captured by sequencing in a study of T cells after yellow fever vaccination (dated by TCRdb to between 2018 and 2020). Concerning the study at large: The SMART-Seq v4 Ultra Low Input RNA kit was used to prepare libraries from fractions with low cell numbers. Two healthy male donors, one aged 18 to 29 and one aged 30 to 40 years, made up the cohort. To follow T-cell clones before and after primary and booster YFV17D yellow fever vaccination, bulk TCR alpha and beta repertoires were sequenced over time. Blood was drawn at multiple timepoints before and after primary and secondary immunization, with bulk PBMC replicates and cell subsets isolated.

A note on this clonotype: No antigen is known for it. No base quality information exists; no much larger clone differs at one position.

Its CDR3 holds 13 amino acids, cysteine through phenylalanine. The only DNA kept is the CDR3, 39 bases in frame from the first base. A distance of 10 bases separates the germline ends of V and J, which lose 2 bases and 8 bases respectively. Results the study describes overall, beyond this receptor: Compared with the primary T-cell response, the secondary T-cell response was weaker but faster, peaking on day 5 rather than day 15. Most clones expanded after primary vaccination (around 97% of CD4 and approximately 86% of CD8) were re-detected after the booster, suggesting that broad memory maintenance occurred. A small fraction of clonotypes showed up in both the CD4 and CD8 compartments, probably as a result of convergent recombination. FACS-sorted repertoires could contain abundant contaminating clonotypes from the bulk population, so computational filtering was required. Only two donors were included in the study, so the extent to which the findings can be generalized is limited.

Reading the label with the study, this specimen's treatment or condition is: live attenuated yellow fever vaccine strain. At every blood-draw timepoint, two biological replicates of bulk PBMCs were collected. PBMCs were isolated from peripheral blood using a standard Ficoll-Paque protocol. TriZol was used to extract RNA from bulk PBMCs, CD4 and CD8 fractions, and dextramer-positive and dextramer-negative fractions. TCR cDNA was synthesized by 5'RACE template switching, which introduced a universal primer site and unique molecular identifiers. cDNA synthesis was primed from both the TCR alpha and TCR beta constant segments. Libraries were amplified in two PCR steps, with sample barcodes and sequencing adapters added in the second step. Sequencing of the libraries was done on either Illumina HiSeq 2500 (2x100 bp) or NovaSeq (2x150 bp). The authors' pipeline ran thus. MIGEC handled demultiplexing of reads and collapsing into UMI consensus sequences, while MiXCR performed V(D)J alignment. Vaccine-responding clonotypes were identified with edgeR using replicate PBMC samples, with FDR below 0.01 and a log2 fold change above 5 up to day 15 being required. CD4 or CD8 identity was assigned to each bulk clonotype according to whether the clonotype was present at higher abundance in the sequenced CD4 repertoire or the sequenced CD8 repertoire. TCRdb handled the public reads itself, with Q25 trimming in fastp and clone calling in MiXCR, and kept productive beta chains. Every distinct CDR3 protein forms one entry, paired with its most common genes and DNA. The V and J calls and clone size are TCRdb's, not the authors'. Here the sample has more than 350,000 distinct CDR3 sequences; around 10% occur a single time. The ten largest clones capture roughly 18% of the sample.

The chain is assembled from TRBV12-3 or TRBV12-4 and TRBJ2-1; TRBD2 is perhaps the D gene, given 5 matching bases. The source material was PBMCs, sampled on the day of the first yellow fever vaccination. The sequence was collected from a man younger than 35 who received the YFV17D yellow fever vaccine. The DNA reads TGTGCCAGCAGTTTATCGCTAGCCCATGAGCAGTTCTTC. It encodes CASSLSLAHEQFF.